The 13 T cell receptor beta chains below were found in one sample sequenced in a study of cytomegalovirus exposure and HLA in healthy donors. Primers for the PCR totalled 60 Vbeta and 13 Jbeta. Assay used: immunoSEQ multiplex PCR; TCRdb lists only in-frame clones, some missing. In total, the table holds 200,000 or so clones. Specimen: PBMCs. Receptor source: a boy aged 5-17 years in good health and CMV-seronegative.

This chain uses TRBV13 with TRBJ2-7; 9 positions agree with TRBD1. J was trimmed by 2 bases and V by 5 bases; bases with no gene match: 4. Germline V gene sequence: CDR1 PRHDT, CDR2 FYEKMQ (reference sequence). This CDR3 region has 14 residues. The chain's CDR3 is CASSRDRGTYEQYF. In DNA, the CDR3 is TGTGCCAGCAGCCGAGACAGGGGGACCTACGAGCAGTACTTC.

The CDR3 sequence is CASSKDRNTGELFF. In DNA form, the CDR3 reads TGTGCCAGCAGCAAGGACAGAAACACCGGGGAGCTGTTTTTT. V usage is TRBV5-4 and J usage is TRBJ2-2, with a weak D call TRBD1 (6 bases). V was trimmed by 4 bases and J by 2 bases, leaving 9 bases between them. The CDR3 has 14 residues. The germline V gene encodes CDR1 SGHNT and CDR2 YYREEE (reference sequence).

The rearrangement joins TRBV4-2 to TRBJ2-5; 10 nucleotides line up with TRBD2. The CDR3 loop spans 17 amino acids. Per the germline V gene, CDR1 is LGHNA and CDR2 is YNFKEQ. Germline trimming cut 4 bases from V and 1 base from J; bases unmatched to any gene: 9. The CDR3 DNA sequence: TGTGCCAGCAGCCCTGTGGGAGCGGGGGGGGTCCAAGAGACCCAGTACTTC. Protein: CASSPVGAGGVQETQYF.

The genes are TRBV6-1 and TRBJ2-7, with D possibly matching TRBD2 (5 bases). CDR3 length equals 12 residues. Germline CDR1 reads MNHNS; CDR2 reads SASEGT. Trimming pared 4 bases from V and 5 bases from J, leaving 9 bases between. The CDR3 loop is CASSVGDNEQYF. CDR3 DNA sequence: TGTGCCAGCAGTGTCGGGGATAACGAGCAGTACTTC.

The chain couples TRBV6-5 to TRBJ2-1; no definite D call. CDR3 length equals 13 residues. Looked up from germline, CDR1 is MNHEY and CDR2 is SVGAGI. V was cut by 4 bases and J by 8 bases, with 12 bases left in between. In DNA, the CDR3 is TGTGCCAGCAGTTCTGCCTCAGTCGATGAGCAGTTCTTC. Protein product: CASSSASVDEQFF.

The CDR3 bases are TGTGCCAGCAGCCCAACCACGGGGGGAGGGAATACGCAGTATTTT. It translates to CASSPTTGGGNTQYF. V usage is TRBV7-6 and J usage is TRBJ2-3; 7 bases fit TRBD2. This CDR3 spans 15 amino acids. Germline assignment: CDR1 SGHVS and CDR2 FNYEAQ. With 5 bases clipped from V and 7 bases from J, the junction kept 12 bases outside the gene matches. The variable domain in full, with the rest retrieved from reference TRBV7-6 and TRBJ2-3, is GAGVSQSPRYKVTKRGQDVALRCDPISGHVSLYWYRQALGQGPEFLTYFNYEAQQDKSGLPNDRFSAERPEGSISTLTIQRTEQRDSAMYRCASSPTTGGGNTQYFGPGTRLTVL.

The chain has TRBV30 and TRBJ1-1; unclear D gene. The CDR3 is made up of 14 amino acids. Trimming pared 5 bases from V and 0 bases from J, leaving 13 bases between. Germline CDR1 and CDR2: GTSNPN and SVGIG (reference sequence). The CDR3 spells CAWGEALLNTEAFF. CDR3 DNA: TGTGCCTGGGGGGAGGCCCTGTTGAACACTGAAGCTTTCTTT. The full variable domain, its missing parts supplied by reference TRBV30 and TRBJ1-1, is SQTIHQWPATLVQPVGSPLSLECTVEGTSNPNLYWYRQAAGRGLQLLFYSVGIGQISSEVPQNLSASRPQDRQFILSSKKLLLSDSGFYLCAWGEALLNTEAFFGQGTRLTVV.

The chain uses TRBV27 and TRBJ1-6, with 8 bases identical to TRBD1. The V gene's germline CDR1 is MNHEY and CDR2 SMNVEV (reference sequence). V trimming: 2 bases; J trimming: 0 bases; junction bases outside the gene matches: 6. The CDR3 runs 18 residues. The chain's CDR3 is CASSLKGQASSYNSPLHF. Here the CDR3 DNA reads TGTGCCAGCAGTTTAAAGGGACAGGCTAGCTCCTATAATTCACCCCTCCACTTT.

The gene calls are TRBV9 and TRBJ1-1; TRBD1 is a possible D gene (5 bases). The CDR3 runs 15 residues. Trimming took 3 bases from V and 3 from J, leaving 15 bases between them. CDR1 and CDR2 from the germline V gene are SGDLS and YYNGEE. The CDR3 sequence: CASSALGGVDTEAFF. CDR3 nucleotides: TGTGCCAGCAGCGCCCTCGGGGGGGTCGACACTGAAGCTTTCTTT. Drawing the rest from reference TRBV9 and TRBJ1-1, the complete variable domain is DSGVTQTPKHLITATGQRVTLRCSPRSGDLSVYWYQQSLDQGLQFLIQYYNGEERAKGNILERFSAQQFPDLHSELNLSSLELGDSALYFCASSALGGVDTEAFFGQGTRLTVV.

The genes are TRBV5-6 and TRBJ2-3; D is possibly TRBD1 (5 bases). The germline V and J ends were trimmed by 6 bases and 4 bases, with 15 bases remaining between them. Germline V gene lookup returns CDR1 SGHDT and CDR2 YYEEEE. The CDR3 is made up of 14 amino acids. CDR3 protein: CASNRQSYPDTQYF. The CDR3 coding sequence is TGTGCCAGCAACAGACAGTCTTACCCAGATACGCAGTATTTT.

CDR3 residues: CAWSVEVRLVYGYTF. The CDR3 DNA is TGTGCCTGGAGTGTAGAGGTCAGACTTGTCTATGGCTACACCTTC. The V gene is TRBV30, the J gene TRBJ1-2, with unresolved D. Germline-derived CDR1 and CDR2 are GTSNPN and SVGIG (reference sequence). Deletions cut 0 bases from V and 4 bases from J, with 15 bases between. There are 15 residues in the CDR3. Drawing the rest from reference TRBV30 and TRBJ1-2, the complete variable domain is SQTIHQWPATLVQPVGSPLSLECTVEGTSNPNLYWYRQAAGRGLQLLFYSVGIGQISSEVPQNLSASRPQDRQFILSSKKLLLSDSGFYLCAWSVEVRLVYGYTFGSGTRLTVV.

The chain has TRBV6-1 and TRBJ1-1; a weak D match, TRBD1 (5 bases). The V gene lost 2 bases and the J gene lost 2 bases, with 15 bases spanning the gap. CDR1 and CDR2 (germline): MNHNS, SASEGT. This CDR3 comprises 16 residues. The CDR3 spells CASSERGGPINTEAFF. In DNA form, the CDR3 reads TGTGCCAGCAGTGAACGGGGGGGACCCATTAACACTGAAGCTTTCTTT.

The rearrangement links TRBV6-5 to TRBJ2-7, with 11 positions matching TRBD2. The trim removed 4 bases at V and 4 bases at J, leaving 6 bases unmatched. Looked up from germline, CDR1 is MNHEY and CDR2 is SVGAGI. CDR3 size: 15 residues. DNA for the CDR3: TGTGCCAGCAGTTCCCGACTAGCGGGGTCGTACGAGCAGTACTTC. Its protein product is CASSSRLAGSYEQYF.